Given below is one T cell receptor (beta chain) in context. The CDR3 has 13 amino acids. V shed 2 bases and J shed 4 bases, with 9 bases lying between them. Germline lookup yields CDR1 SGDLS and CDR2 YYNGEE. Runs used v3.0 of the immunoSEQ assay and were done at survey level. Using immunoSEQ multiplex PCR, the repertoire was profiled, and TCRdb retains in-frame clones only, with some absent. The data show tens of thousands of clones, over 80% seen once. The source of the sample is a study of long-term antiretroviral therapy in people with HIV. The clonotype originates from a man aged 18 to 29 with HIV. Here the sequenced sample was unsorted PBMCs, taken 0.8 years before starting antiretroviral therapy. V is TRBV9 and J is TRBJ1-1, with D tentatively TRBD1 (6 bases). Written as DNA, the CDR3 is TGTGCCAGCAGCGTCACAGGGACCACTGAAGCTTTCTTT. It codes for CASSVTGTTEAFF.